Described below is a single TCR beta chain sequence and its context. Clones were sequenced by immunoSEQ multiplex PCR, and TCRdb holds only the in-frame ones, with some missing. The repertoire has 60,000 to 85,000 clones, roughly 90% of them found once; the top ten carry approximately 2.4%. This specimen belongs to a study of OX40 agonist ivuxolimab in advanced cancers. Study-wide background: The patients received agonistic anti-OX40 (CD134) antibody ivuxolimab.

The CDR3 is 14 residues long. Germline-derived CDR1 and CDR2 are KGHSH and LQKENI. Trimming left V 0 bases short and J 6 bases short, with 11 bases between. The sequence came from an adult with an advanced solid tumor such as melanoma, head and neck, liver or kidney cancer. Specimen: CD4+ or CD8+ T cells sorted from blood, collected in a trial of the OX40 agonist ivuxolimab. The V gene is TRBV18, the J gene TRBJ1-1; tentative D call: TRBD1 (6 bases). The CDR3 coding sequence is TGTGCCAGCTCACCACCTCGGGGGGCGCCTGAAGCTTTCTTT. It encodes CASSPPRGAPEAFF.